The 20 T cell receptor beta chains presented below share a single source sample, sequenced in a study of T cells after yellow fever vaccination. TCRdb reprocessed the 5' RACE reads with MiXCR, giving one entry per CDR3 protein. The profile shows 250,000 to 400,000 distinct CDR3 sequences, roughly 4.3% of them singletons. Sequences were derived from PBMCs, sampled 15 days after the yellow fever booster vaccination. The receptors derive from a man between 18 and 29 years old who received the YFV17D yellow fever vaccine.

The CDR3 DNA is TGTGCCAGCAGCTTAACCAGTGGTTTAGAGACCCAGTACTTC. Protein sequence: CASSLTSGLETQYF. This chain joins TRBV7-2 and TRBJ2-5, with D unclear. The CDR3 sequence is 14 residues long. Germline V gene lookup returns CDR1 SGHTA and CDR2 FQGNSA. The V and J ends lost 2 bases and 4 bases respectively, with 11 bases between them.

There are many counts of this clonotype. This chain connects TRBV7-6 to TRBJ2-3; 10 bases are shared with TRBD2. Germline CDR1 reads SGHVS; CDR2 reads FNYEAQ. V trimming: 5 bases; J trimming: 2 bases; junction bases outside the gene matches: 4. The CDR3 contains 15 residues. The CDR3 sequence: CASSRTSGATDTQYF. In nucleotides, the CDR3 is TGTGCCAGCAGCCGTACTAGCGGGGCCACAGATACGCAGTATTTT.

The table lists this clonotype with a few counts. The genes are TRBV7-2 and TRBJ1-4, with 7 bases identical to TRBD1. The junction had 5 bases not matched to a gene; V was cut back by 4 bases and J by 6 bases. This CDR3 region has 14 residues. Germline CDR1 is SGHTA and CDR2 is FQGNSA. CDR3 sequence reads: CASSSMGQHEKLFF. CDR3 nucleotides: TGTGCCAGCAGCTCAATGGGACAGCATGAAAAACTGTTTTTT.

This clonotype was detected ten times or more. The chain is built from TRBV12-3 or TRBV12-4 and TRBJ1-2, with TRBD1 as a possible D gene (6 bases). This CDR3 has 15 amino acids. Trimming removed 1 base at V and 4 bases at J, with 13 bases between. CDR3 in amino acids: CASSLGLGGGYGYTF. DNA of the CDR3: TGTGCCAGCAGTTTAGGATTAGGGGGAGGCTATGGCTACACCTTC.

Ten or more counts support this clonotype. The gene calls are TRBV6-5 and TRBJ2-7, with 9 bases fitting TRBD1. The junction had 9 bases not matched to a gene; V was cut back by 5 bases and J by 7 bases. CDR1 and CDR2 from the germline V gene are MNHEY and SVGAGI. This CDR3 region has 14 residues. CDR3 sequence: CASSPGQGVGEQYV. Here the CDR3 DNA reads TGTGCCAGCAGTCCGGGACAGGGAGTGGGAGAGCAGTACGTC.

This clonotype was seen only a few times. The genes are TRBV29-1 and TRBJ2-7; D unclear. Germline CDR1 SQVTM, CDR2 ANQGSEA. This CDR3 has 15 amino acids. Trimming removed 3 bases from V and 2 bases from J, with 17 bases in between. The chain's CDR3 is CSVDGLGSRPYEQYF. The DNA for the CDR3 is TGCAGCGTTGATGGTTTGGGATCACGACCCTACGAGCAGTACTTC.

The gene calls are TRBV5-5 and TRBJ2-3; no reliable D call. CDR1 is SGHKS and CDR2 is YYEKEE in the germline V gene (reference sequence). Between the trimmed V and J ends, which lost 9 bases and 1 base, there was a span of 12 bases. The CDR3 contains 13 residues. CDR3 DNA: TGTGCCACCAAGTCCTTAGGCACAGATACGCAGTATTTT. This codes for CATKSLGTDTQYF.

This clonotype was seen only a few times. The CDR3 DNA is TGTGCCAGTAGTTCCCCCGGTGGGCCCCGAGAACAAGAGACCCAGTACTTC. Protein product: CASSSPGGPREQETQYF. The chain combines TRBV19 with TRBJ2-5; D uncertain. The length of the CDR3 is 17 residues. Trimming removed 5 bases at V and 2 bases at J, with 21 bases between. Germline V gives CDR1 LNHDA, CDR2 SQIVND (reference sequence). Using reference TRBV19 and TRBJ2-5 for the parts outside the CDR3, the full variable domain is DGGITQSPKYLFRKEGQNVTLSCEQNLNHDAMYWYRQDPGQGLRLIYYSQIVNDFQKGDIAEGYSVSREKKESFPLTVTSAQKNPTAFYLCASSSPGGPREQETQYFGPGTRLLVL.

Many counts were recorded for this clonotype. The CDR3 nucleotides read TGCAGTGCTAGAGATCCGTCACAGGGGAACTATGGCTACACCTTC. Translated: CSARDPSQGNYGYTF. J is TRBJ1-2 and V is TRBV20-1, with 7 bases fitting TRBD1. Germline loops: CDR1 DFQATT, CDR2 SNEGSKA (reference sequence). Trimming at V came to 0 bases and at J to 2 bases, leaving 6 bases not matched to a gene. CDR3 length: 15 residues.

This clonotype was found many times. CDR3 in DNA: TGCAGCGTTTCGGACGGGTTTCTAGGCAATCAGCCCCAGCATTTT. This translates into CSVSDGFLGNQPQHF. V usage is TRBV29-1 and J usage is TRBJ1-5, with unresolved D. Between the trimmed V and J ends, which lost 5 bases and 2 bases, there was a span of 16 bases. The CDR3 is made up of 15 amino acids. Per the germline V gene, CDR1 is SQVTM and CDR2 is ANQGSEA.

This clonotype showed up many times. The gene calls are TRBV15 and TRBJ2-7; D is unresolved. The germline V and J ends were trimmed by 0 bases and 2 bases, with 8 bases remaining between them. The germline gives CDR1 LNHNV, CDR2 YYDKDF (reference sequence). This CDR3 region has 14 residues. CDR3 in amino acids: CATSREPVTYEQYF. In nucleotides, the CDR3 is TGTGCCACCAGCAGAGAACCGGTAACCTACGAGCAGTACTTC.

The chain carries TRBV11-2 and TRBJ2-7; D may match TRBD1 or TRBD2 (5 bases each). The CDR3 has 15 residues. V shed 0 bases and J shed 0 bases, with 9 bases lying between them. CDR1 and CDR2 (germline): SGHAT, FQNNGV. CDR3 residues: CASSLEGVVSYEQYF. The CDR3 DNA reads TGTGCCAGCAGCTTAGAGGGGGTAGTCTCCTACGAGCAGTACTTC.

This clonotype has just a few counts. This rearrangement joins TRBV5-1 to TRBJ2-7; 7 nucleotides agree with TRBD1. The length of the CDR3 is 14 residues. The V and J ends lost 0 bases and 4 bases, in that order; junction bases with no gene match: 4. The germline V gene has CDR1 SGHRS and CDR2 YFSETQ. The CDR3 coding sequence is TGCGCCAGCAGCTTGGCCGGGACAGATTACGAGCAGTACTTC. This gives the protein CASSLAGTDYEQYF.

This clonotype has more than one count but fewer than ten. This chain joins TRBV6-6 and TRBJ1-1; no firm D call. The CDR3 loop spans 14 amino acids. Germline V gene data show CDR1 as MNHNY and CDR2 as SVGAGI (reference sequence). Trimming left V 5 bases short and J 0 bases short, with 10 bases between. The CDR3 sequence is CASSPPLVNTEAFF. CDR3 sequence (DNA): TGTGCCAGCAGTCCCCCCCTAGTGAACACTGAAGCTTTCTTT.

This clonotype has at least ten counts. This rearrangement joins TRBV5-5 to TRBJ2-7; TRBD1 aligns across 8 bases. V lost 4 bases, J lost 2 bases, and 11 bases stayed unmatched. The CDR3 is 16 amino acids. Per the germline V gene, CDR1 is SGHKS and CDR2 is YYEKEE (reference sequence). The CDR3 DNA reads as TGTGCCAGCAGCACCGACAGGGGTATGCCCCCCTACGAGCAGTACGTC. It codes for CASSTDRGMPPYEQYV.

This clonotype was counted a few times. This chain uses TRBV5-6 with TRBJ1-5, with TRBD1 identical over 10 bases. Germline V gene sequence: CDR1 SGHDT, CDR2 YYEEEE. The CDR3 is 15 residues long. Trimming removed 4 bases from V and 2 bases from J; junction bases left unmatched: 3. CDR3 residues: CASSVTGGGNQPQHF. The CDR3 DNA reads TGTGCCAGCAGCGTGACAGGGGGCGGCAATCAGCCCCAGCATTTT.

The table lists this clonotype with many counts. The J gene is TRBJ1-1, the V gene TRBV4-1; TRBD1 might be the D (5 bases). Germline assignment: CDR1 MGHRA and CDR2 YSYEKL. CDR3 length: 16 amino acids. V lost 1 base and J lost 1, with 13 bases in between. The CDR3 DNA reads TGCGCCAGCAGCCAAGGATGGAGGGGCCGGAACACTGAAGCTTTCTTT. Translating it yields CASSQGWRGRNTEAFF.

In this sample, this clonotype turned up many times. V and J are TRBV9 and TRBJ2-2; D is perhaps TRBD1 (6 bases). Germline-derived CDR1 and CDR2 are SGDLS and YYNGEE. The ends were cut back, 3 bases at V and 2 bases at J, with 14 bases in the middle. The CDR3 totals 16 residues. The CDR3 region is CASSGNPGANTGELFF. The DNA for the CDR3 is TGTGCCAGCAGCGGTAATCCAGGGGCAAACACCGGGGAGCTGTTTTTT.

This chain joins TRBV5-5 and TRBJ2-7, with D perhaps assigned TRBD1 or TRBD2 (5 bases each). This CDR3 has 15 residues. Per germline, CDR1 SGHKS and CDR2 YYEKEE (reference sequence). V was cut by 5 bases and J by 3 bases, with 18 bases left in between. The CDR3 here is CASSRKGARDYEQYV. The CDR3 DNA sequence: TGTGCCAGCAGTAGGAAAGGGGCCCGGGACTACGAGCAGTACGTC.

The gene calls are TRBV29-1 and TRBJ2-4; the D is unclear. Germline V gives CDR1 SQVTM, CDR2 ANQGSEA. V lost 8 bases to trimming and J lost 0 bases, with 11 bases between them. CDR3 length equals 13 residues. The CDR3 sequence: CSWVDLAKNIQYF. CDR3 nucleotide sequence: TGCAGCTGGGTCGATCTAGCCAAAAACATTCAGTACTTC.